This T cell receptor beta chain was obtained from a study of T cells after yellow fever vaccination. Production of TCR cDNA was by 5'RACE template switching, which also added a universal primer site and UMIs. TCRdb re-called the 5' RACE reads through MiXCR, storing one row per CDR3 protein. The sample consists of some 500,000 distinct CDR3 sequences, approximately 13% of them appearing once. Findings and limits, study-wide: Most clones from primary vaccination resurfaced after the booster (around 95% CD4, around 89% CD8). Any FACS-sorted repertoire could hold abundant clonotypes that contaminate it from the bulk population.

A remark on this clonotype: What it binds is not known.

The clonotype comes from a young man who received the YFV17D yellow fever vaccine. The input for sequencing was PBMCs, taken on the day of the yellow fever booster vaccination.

CDR3 amino acids: CSAPNRAGVTDTQYF. The CDR3 nucleotides are TGCAGTGCTCCCAACAGGGCGGGAGTCACAGATACGCAGTATTTT. This rearrangement joins TRBV20-1 to TRBJ2-3; possible D gene TRBD2, 7 bases. Trimming removed 5 bases at V and 2 bases at J, with 17 bases between. The V gene's germline CDR1 is DFQATT and CDR2 SNEGSKA (reference sequence). This CDR3 spans 15 amino acids.